This TCR beta chain was documented in a study of T cells in localized non-small cell lung cancer. Regarding the study as a whole: Among the tissues sampled, uninvolved adjacent lung had the highest T cell clonality, above tumor. Longer overall survival associated with higher blood T cell density; shorter survival with higher adjacent-lung clonality. The study sequenced only one region of the tumor. As a result, intratumor heterogeneity could not be excluded and remains possible. Paired adjacent lung recovered a median about 60 of the top 100 tumor clones.

With regard to this clone: The target antigen is unknown.

TCRdb's table, derived via immunoSEQ multiplex PCR, lists solely in-frame clones and lacks some. The data hold 130,000 or so clones, with 89% observed a single time. The CDR3 runs 14 residues. Looked up from germline, CDR1 is SGHNT and CDR2 is YYREEE (reference sequence). V lost 3 bases to trimming and J lost 2 bases; unmatched junction nucleotides: 4. The chain is built from TRBV5-4 and TRBJ1-2; TRBD1 aligns across 7 bases. The sequence came from a female donor over 55 with stage I lung adenocarcinoma. Sequencing was performed on peripheral blood, taken before any cancer treatment. CDR3 bases: TGTGCCAGCAGCTCTGAACAGGGGAACTATGGCTACACCTTC. Translating gives CASSSEQGNYGYTF.